This T cell receptor (beta chain) comes out of a study of early stage breast cancer tumors. The data were produced by immunoSEQ multiplex PCR, yet TCRdb's version contains in-frame clones alone and is incomplete. The data show some 28,000 clones, around 53% seen once. The CDR3 contains 16 residues. Trimming left V 4 bases short and J 5 bases short, with 18 bases between. Germline assignment: CDR1 SGDLS and CDR2 YYNGEE. V and J are TRBV9 and TRBJ1-4, with D possibly being TRBD1 (6 bases). The origin of this receptor is a person aged 45 to 59 with breast cancer. Sequencing used breast tumor tissue. CDR3 coding DNA: TGTGCCAGCAGCCGGACGGTAGGGGGTGACAATGAAAAACTGTTTTTT. Residues: CASSRTVGGDNEKLFF.